A selection of T cell receptor beta chains follows, all from one sample in a study of cytomegalovirus exposure and HLA in healthy donors. Repertoires were generated with immunoSEQ multiplex PCR, while TCRdb's copy carries only in-frame clones and drops some. The repertoire table contains approximately 110,000 clones. Material for sequencing was PBMCs. The receptor source for this set is a man aged 18 to 35 in good health and CMV-seronegative. Both conserved end residues are part of each CDR3. A D gene is named only where the DNA matches it firmly.

len	v_gene	j_gene	d_gene	CDR3nt	CDR3aa
14	TRBV6-1	TRBJ2-7	NA	TGTGCCAGCAGAGGATTTACAGATGCCTACGAGCAGTACTTC	CASRGFTDAYEQYF
16	TRBV28	TRBJ2-1	TRBD2	TGTGCCAGCAGTTCCCTAGGGCTAGCGGGGTACAATGAGCAGTTCTTC	CASSSLGLAGYNEQFF
15	TRBV7-9	TRBJ2-5	NA	TGTGCCAGCAGCTTATCGACTGGAATTCAAGAGACCCAGTACTTC	CASSLSTGIQETQYF
19	TRBV28	TRBJ2-7	TRBD1	TGTGCCAGCCGCTCCGGGACAGGGGTCTTCTCGGGATACCCCTACGAGCAGTACTTC	CASRSGTGVFSGYPYEQYF
13	TRBV4-1	TRBJ1-1	NA	TGCGCCAGCAGCCAAGGATGGAGGACTGAAGCTTTCTTT	CASSQGWRTEAFF
15	TRBV9	TRBJ1-2	TRBD1	TGTGCCAGCAGCCCAAATTTGGACAGGCTAAATGGCTACACCTTC	CASSPNLDRLNGYTF
15	TRBV7-9	TRBJ2-1	NA	TGTGCCAGCAGCCCCCATCTCGTACTAGCTGGTGAGCAGTTCTTC	CASSPHLVLAGEQFF
14	TRBV25-1	TRBJ1-1	TRBD1	TGTGCCAGCAGTCGGACAGGGGAGAACACTGAAGCTTTCTTT	CASSRTGENTEAFF
13	TRBV28	TRBJ2-7	NA	TGTGCCAGCAGTTCGCGGGGTTCCTACGAGCAGTACTTC	CASSSRGSYEQYF
14	TRBV5-1	TRBJ2-3	NA	TGCGCCAGCAGCTCAACTCCAACACCCGGCGGGGCTTTTTTT	CASSSTPTPGGAFF
14	TRBV5-4	TRBJ2-7	NA	TGTGCCAGCAGCTTGTATGGCTCGTCCTACGAGCAGTACTTC	CASSLYGSSYEQYF
15	TRBV5-1	TRBJ2-1	TRBD2	TGCGCCAGCAGCACGCGGCTAGCGGGGGGGCATGAGCAGTTCTTC	CASSTRLAGGHEQFF
15	TRBV7-2	TRBJ2-3	TRBD2	TGTGCCAGCAGCTCTCTACTTAGCGGGGGAGGTACGCAGTATTTT	CASSSLLSGGGTQYF
15	TRBV6-5	TRBJ1-1	TRBD1	TGTGCCAGCAACGAAACCCCATCAGGGGGGACTGAAGCTTTCTTT	CASNETPSGGTEAFF
14	TRBV19	TRBJ2-7	NA	TGTGCCAGTAGTCTGCCGTGGGCCTCCTACGAGCAGTACTTC	CASSLPWASYEQYF
14	TRBV5-5	TRBJ1-6	TRBD1	TGTGCCAGCAGTGCCGGACAGGGTTTTGTTCCCCTCCACTTT	CASSAGQGFVPLHF
14	TRBV6-6	TRBJ2-7	TRBD1	TGTGCCAGCAGTATCGGACAGGGGGCTTACGAGCAGTACTTC	CASSIGQGAYEQYF
15	TRBV9	TRBJ1-2	NA	TGTGCCAGCAGCGCCCTCCGGCAGGGCCTCTATGGCTACACCTTC	CASSALRQGLYGYTF
16	TRBV28	TRBJ1-6	TRBD1	TGTGCCAGCAGTGTTCCACAGGGGGTCCATAATTCACCCCTCCACTTT	CASSVPQGVHNSPLHF
13	TRBV14	TRBJ2-1	NA	TGTGCCAGCAGCCAAGTGAGGGGGAATGAGCAGTTCTTC	CASSQVRGNEQFF
14	TRBV5-1	TRBJ2-7	TRBD1	TGCGCCAGCAGCTTGGGGACAGGGGACGACGAGCAGTACTTC	CASSLGTGDDEQYF
15	TRBV5-6	TRBJ2-1	NA	TGTGCCAGCAGCTTGGCCCCGAGCTCCTACAATGAGCAGTTCTTC	CASSLAPSSYNEQFF
13	TRBV30	TRBJ2-7	NA	TGTGCCTGGAGTGTACAGGTAGGCTACGAGCAGTACTTC	CAWSVQVGYEQYF
16	TRBV5-1	TRBJ2-2	TRBD2	TGCGCCAGCAGCTTGGATCTGGGACTAAACACCGGGGAGCTGTTTTTT	CASSLDLGLNTGELFF
16	TRBV2	TRBJ1-5	NA	TGTGCCAGCAGTGTCAGGGGCCGAAGTAGCAATCAGCCCCAGCATTTT	CASSVRGRSSNQPQHF
16	TRBV19	TRBJ1-1	TRBD1	TGTGCCAGTAGTACAAACCGGGACAGGGGGCTAACTGAAGCTTTCTTT	CASSTNRDRGLTEAFF
14	TRBV30	TRBJ1-2	NA	TGTGCCTGGAGTGCCCTGGTCGGGGGAAGCGGCTACACCTTC	CAWSALVGGSGYTF
13	TRBV19	TRBJ1-1	NA	TGTGCCAGTAGTATAGATGTCGACACTGAAGCTTTCTTT	CASSIDVDTEAFF
16	TRBV28	TRBJ2-1	NA	TGTGCCAGCAGTTTATCCGTTAGTACTTATAACAATGAGCAGTTCTTC	CASSLSVSTYNNEQFF
13	TRBV10-1	TRBJ1-1	NA	TGCGCCAGCAGTGAGTCGGGGGGCACTGAAGCTTTCTTT	CASSESGGTEAFF
15	TRBV12-5	TRBJ2-1	TRBD2	TGTGCTAGTGGTTTGGTGCCGGGAGGGCCTCTAAAGCAGTTCTTC	CASGLVPGGPLKQFF
12	TRBV28	TRBJ1-5	NA	TGTGCCAATCAGGGCCCCAATCAGCCCCAGCATTTT	CANQGPNQPQHF
12	TRBV6-5	TRBJ1-1	NA	TGTGCCAGCTGCCAGATGAACACTGAAGCTTTCTTT	CASCQMNTEAFF
17	TRBV9	TRBJ2-1	TRBD2	TGTGCCAGCAGCGTAGCAACGGCGGGGGGGCCCGGGAATGAGCAGTTCTTC	CASSVATAGGPGNEQFF
15	TRBV5-4	TRBJ1-2	TRBD1	TGTGCCAGCAGCTCCCGGGACAGTCAAACGGGGGGCTACACCTTC	CASSSRDSQTGGYTF